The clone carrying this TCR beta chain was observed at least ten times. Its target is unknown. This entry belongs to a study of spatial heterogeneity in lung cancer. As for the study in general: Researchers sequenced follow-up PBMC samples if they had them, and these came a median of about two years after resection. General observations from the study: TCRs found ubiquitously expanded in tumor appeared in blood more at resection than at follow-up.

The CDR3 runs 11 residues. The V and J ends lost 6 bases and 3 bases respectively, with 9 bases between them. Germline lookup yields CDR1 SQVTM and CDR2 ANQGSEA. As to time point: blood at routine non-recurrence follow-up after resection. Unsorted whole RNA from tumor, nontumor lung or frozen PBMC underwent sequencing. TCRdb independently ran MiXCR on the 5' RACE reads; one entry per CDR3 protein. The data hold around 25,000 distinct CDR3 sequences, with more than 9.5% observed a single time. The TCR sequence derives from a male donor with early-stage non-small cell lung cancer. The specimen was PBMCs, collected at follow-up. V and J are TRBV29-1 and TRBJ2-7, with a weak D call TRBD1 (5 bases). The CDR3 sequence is CSVETDYEQYF. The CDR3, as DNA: TGCAGCGTAGAGACAGACTACGAGCAGTACTTC.